The source of this T cell receptor beta chain is a study of blood T cell repertoires in COVID-19. Study overall: Researchers got acute and convalescent COVID-19 samples from the United States, Italy and Spain. T cells, B-cell-depleted T cells, or PBMCs provided the cDNA or gDNA that served as material.

This clone was picked up one time. With V trimmed by 8 bases and J by 6 bases, 7 bases remained unmatched. The CDR3 totals 14 residues. The germline V gene encodes CDR1 WSHSY and CDR2 SAAADI. In the authors' methods: Reference gene primer amplification gave estimated nucleated cell counts. Measured with immunoSEQ multiplex PCR; TCRdb has only the in-frame clones, and not every one. V, J and clone size are those of that table, while D and trimming were read from the DNA. Of approximately 50,000 clones in the sample, about 80% are singletons; the top ten hold roughly 25%. The chain links TRBV10-2 to TRBJ2-1, with 10 positions matching TRBD2. Sequenced input: peripheral blood. The receptor's source is a man between 65 and 85 years old with acute or convalescent COVID-19. In nucleotides, the CDR3 is TGCGCCAGCGTACTAGCGGGGAAATCCAATGAGCAGTTCTTC. This gives the protein CASVLAGKSNEQFF.